A single T cell receptor beta chain is shown here with its context. Its target is unknown. This entry belongs to a study of blood T cells in healthy people across ages. Overall study findings and caveats: Total diversity from one million sequenced T cells was likely underestimated. Reliance upon unsorted PBMCs precluded definitive naive versus antigen-experienced comparison. Long-lived donors exceeded aged donors in naive CD4+ cells and diversity.

The CDR3 length is 17 residues. Germline-derived CDR1 and CDR2 are SNHLY and FYNNEI. Trimming removed 9 bases from V and 2 bases from J; junction bases left unmatched: 15. With a J-beta primer mix and a sample-barcoded 5' primer, a second PCR ran about 7 to 11 cycles. TCRdb reanalysed the 5' RACE reads using MiXCR and keeps one entry per CDR3 protein. The table shows roughly 800,000 distinct CDR3 sequences, with 58% occurring only once. Material for sequencing was blood. The chain uses TRBV2 and TRBJ2-3; TRBD1 matches 9 bases. The clonotype comes from a man aged 25 to 45 in good health. In nucleotides, the CDR3 is TGTGCCAGAAAGGACAGGGGACCCCCCTTGGACACAGATACGCAGTATTTT. Its translation is CARKDRGPPLDTDTQYF.